The 5 T cell receptor beta chains reported below all come from one sample, sequenced in a study of OX40 agonist ivuxolimab in advanced cancers. Some clones are missing from TCRdb's copy, which holds only in-frame ones; the method was immunoSEQ multiplex PCR. The table lists under 80,000 clones, roughly 93% of them singletons. This specimen consisted of CD4+ or CD8+ T cells sorted from blood, obtained in a trial of the OX40 agonist ivuxolimab. The receptor source for this set is an adult with an advanced solid tumor such as melanoma, head and neck, liver or kidney cancer.

This clone was seen once. The rearrangement joins TRBV5-4 to TRBJ1-2, with TRBD1 matching 12 bases. The CDR3 totals 14 residues. V shed 7 bases and J 4 bases; nucleotides not matched to a gene: 5. Germline CDR1 is SGHNT and CDR2 is YYREEE (reference sequence). CDR3: CASGTGGVGYGYTF. CDR3 nucleotides: TGTGCCAGCGGGACAGGGGGCGTAGGCTATGGCTACACCTTC.

This sequence joins TRBV2 and TRBJ2-7; a weak D match, TRBD2 (6 bases). CDR1 SNHLY and CDR2 FYNNEI come from the germline V gene. The CDR3 spans 11 residues. V was cut by 10 bases and J by 4 bases, with 11 bases left in between. DNA for the CDR3: TGTGCCATCCAGGAGGGGTACGAGCAGTACTTC. It codes for CAIQEGYEQYF.

The chain is built from TRBV27 and TRBJ1-1; 7 nucleotides line up with TRBD1. CDR1 is MNHEY, CDR2 SMNVEV, per germline (reference sequence). The CDR3 consists of 14 residues. Trimming at V came to 3 bases and at J to 5 bases, leaving 6 bases not matched to a gene. The CDR3 sequence is CASSFRGRATEAFF. The CDR3 DNA sequence: TGTGCCAGCAGTTTTAGGGGGCGGGCTACTGAAGCTTTCTTT.

This chain uses TRBV5-6 with TRBJ2-7, with 9 bases fitting TRBD1. The V segment lost 4 bases and the J segment 5 bases; nucleotides outside the gene matches: 10. The V gene's germline CDR1 is SGHDT and CDR2 YYEEEE. CDR3 length equals 15 residues. The CDR3 DNA reads TGTGCCAGCAGCGTCCCGGGACAGGGCTTTAACGAGCAGTACTTC. It encodes CASSVPGQGFNEQYF.

CDR3 sequence reads: CASSQGVLRGTEAFF. CDR3 sequence (DNA): TGTGCCAGCAGTCAAGGGGTTTTGAGAGGCACTGAAGCTTTCTTT. This chain uses TRBV27 with TRBJ1-1; possibly TRBD1 for D (5 bases). Germline CDR1 MNHEY, CDR2 SMNVEV (reference sequence). V gave up 5 bases and J gave up 4 bases, with 17 bases separating them. The CDR3 has 15 residues.